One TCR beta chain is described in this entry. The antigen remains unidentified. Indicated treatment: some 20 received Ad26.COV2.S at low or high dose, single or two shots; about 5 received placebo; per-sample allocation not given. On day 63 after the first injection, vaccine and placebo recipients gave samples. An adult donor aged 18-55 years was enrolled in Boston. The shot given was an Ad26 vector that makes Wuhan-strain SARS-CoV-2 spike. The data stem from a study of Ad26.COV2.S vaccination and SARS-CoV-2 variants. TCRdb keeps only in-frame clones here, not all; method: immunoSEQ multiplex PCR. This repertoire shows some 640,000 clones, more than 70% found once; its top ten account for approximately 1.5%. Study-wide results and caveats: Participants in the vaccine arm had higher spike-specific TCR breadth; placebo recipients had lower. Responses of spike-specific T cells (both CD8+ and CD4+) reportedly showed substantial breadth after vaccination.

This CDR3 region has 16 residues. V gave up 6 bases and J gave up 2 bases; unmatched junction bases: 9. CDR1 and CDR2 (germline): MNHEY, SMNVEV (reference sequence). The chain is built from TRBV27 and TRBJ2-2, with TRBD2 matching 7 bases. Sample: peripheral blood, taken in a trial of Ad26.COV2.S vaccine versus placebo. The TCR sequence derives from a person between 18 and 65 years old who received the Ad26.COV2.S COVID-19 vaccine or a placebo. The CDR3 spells CASRFLGGSNTGELFF. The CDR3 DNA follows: TGTGCCAGCAGATTCCTCGGGGGGTCAAACACCGGGGAGCTGTTTTTT.